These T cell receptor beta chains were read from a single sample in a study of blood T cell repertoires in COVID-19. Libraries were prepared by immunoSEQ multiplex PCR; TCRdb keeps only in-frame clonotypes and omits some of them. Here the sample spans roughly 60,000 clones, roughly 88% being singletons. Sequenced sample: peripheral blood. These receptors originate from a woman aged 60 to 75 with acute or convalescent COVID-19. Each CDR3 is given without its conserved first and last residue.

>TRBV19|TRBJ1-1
ARTEPGGPNTEAF
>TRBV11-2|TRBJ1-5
ASSRSRWDRSNQPQH
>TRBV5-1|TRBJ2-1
ASRPLAGASYNEQF
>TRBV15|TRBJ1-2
ATSDEGYGYT
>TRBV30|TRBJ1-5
AWSVRQGARGNQPQH
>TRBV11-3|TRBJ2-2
ASSLATGQSTNTGELF
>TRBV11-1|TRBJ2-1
ASSLAQYNEQF
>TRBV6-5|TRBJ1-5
ASSLTTGYNQPQH
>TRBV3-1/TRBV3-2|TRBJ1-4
ASSQDGVTEKLF
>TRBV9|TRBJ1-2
ASSVQGTPGYGYT
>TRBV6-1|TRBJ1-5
ASSEAISGTENNQPQH
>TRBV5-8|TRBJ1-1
ASSLGTGNTEAF
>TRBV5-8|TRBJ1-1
ASSLTGGAEAF
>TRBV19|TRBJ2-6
ASSMAGTGVSGANVLT
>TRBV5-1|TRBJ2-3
ASSRTGGSTDTQY
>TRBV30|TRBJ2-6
AWKRGILYSGANVLT
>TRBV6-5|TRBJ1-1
ASLHLVGDTEAF
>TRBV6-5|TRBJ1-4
ASMRHASNEKLF
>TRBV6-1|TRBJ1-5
ASSGGARGSNQPQH
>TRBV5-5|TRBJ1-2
ASSLEETGGVGYGYT
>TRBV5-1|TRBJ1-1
ASSLDGMNTEAF
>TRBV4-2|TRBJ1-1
ASSQDPRATEAF
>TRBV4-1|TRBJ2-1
ASSQDVGGDPSYNEQF
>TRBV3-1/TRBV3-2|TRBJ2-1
ASSQDRDEQF
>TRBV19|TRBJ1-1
ASSNRQDTEAF
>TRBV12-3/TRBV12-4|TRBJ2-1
ASSLRPEGQF
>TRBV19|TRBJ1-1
ASSIRESEAF
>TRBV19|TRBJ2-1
ASSIRTGSGRNEQF
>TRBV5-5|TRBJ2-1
ASSSTGLGDEQF
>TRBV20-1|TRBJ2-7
SAGGTRNEQY
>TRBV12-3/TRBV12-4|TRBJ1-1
ASSGTPALEAF
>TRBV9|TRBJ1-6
ASSPQGDDSPLH
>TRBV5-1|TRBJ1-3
ASSSYCVSSGNTIY
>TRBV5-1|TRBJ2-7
ASSLELAGGTYEQY
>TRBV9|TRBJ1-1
ASSVGQSAEAF
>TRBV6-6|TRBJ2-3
ASSRDRTGGRTDTQY
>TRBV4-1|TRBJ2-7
ASSQGSGGPLSEQY
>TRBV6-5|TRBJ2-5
ASSTGETQY
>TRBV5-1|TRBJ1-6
ASSPSDRSPLH
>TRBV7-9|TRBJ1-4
ASSYRGKDEKLF
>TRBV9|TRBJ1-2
ASSEGQGAGYT